This passage covers 13 T cell receptor beta chains from one sample sequenced in a study of cytomegalovirus exposure and HLA in healthy donors. The PCR used 60 Vbeta and 13 Jbeta primers. Measured with immunoSEQ multiplex PCR; TCRdb has only the in-frame clones, and not every one. Among 250,000 to 350,000 clones, around 65% were seen once, and the ten largest hold around 2.3%. Sample: PBMCs. The receptors come from a female donor in good health and CMV-seronegative.

J is TRBJ2-5 and V is TRBV27; the match to TRBD2 covers 7 bases. TRBJ2-7 matches the DNA end more closely, so the J call is doubtful. The CDR3 runs 14 residues. CDR1 MNHEY and CDR2 SMNVEV come from the germline V gene (reference sequence). CDR3: CASSLGGSPYEQYF. CDR3 nucleotide sequence: TGTGCCAGCAGTTTGGGGGGGAGCCCCTACGAGCAGTACTTC.

The J gene is TRBJ1-2, the V gene TRBV5-1; D is possibly TRBD1 (5 bases). The CDR3 has 16 residues. V lost 1 base to trimming and J lost 2 bases, with 15 bases between them. Germline CDR1 reads SGHRS; CDR2 reads YFSETQ. The CDR3 loop reads CASSLRSAGANYGYTF. As DNA, the CDR3 is TGCGCCAGCAGCTTGAGGTCAGCTGGGGCGAACTATGGCTACACCTTC. Looking up the rest from reference TRBV5-1 and TRBJ1-2 gives the full variable domain: KAGVTQTPRYLIKTRGQQVTLSCSPISGHRSVSWYQQTPGQGLQFLFEYFSETQRNKGNFPGRFSGRQFSNSRSEMNVSTLELGDSALYLCASSLRSAGANYGYTFGSGTRLTVV.

The rearrangement links TRBV6-5 to TRBJ2-7; 11 positions match TRBD2. The CDR3 has 15 residues. Germline V gene data show CDR1 as MNHEY and CDR2 as SVGAGI. With V trimmed by 6 bases and J by 5 bases, 9 bases remained unmatched. CDR3 in amino acids: CASRELAGVQNEQYF. CDR3 nucleotide sequence: TGTGCCAGCAGGGAACTAGCGGGAGTCCAGAACGAGCAGTACTTC.

The rearrangement uses TRBV11-2 and TRBJ1-5, with 7 bases matching TRBD1. The J segment lost 10 bases and the V segment lost 1 base, leaving 10 bases of the junction unmatched. Germline V gene lookup returns CDR1 SGHAT and CDR2 FQNNGV. CDR3 length: 15 amino acids. CDR3: CASSLGTGDLDPQHF. In DNA, the CDR3 is TGTGCCAGCAGCTTAGGCACAGGGGATTTAGATCCCCAGCATTTT.

This clone occurred a few times. The chain is built from TRBV6-4 and TRBJ2-1; tentative D call: TRBD2 (6 bases). Trimming shortened V by 1 base and J by 6 bases, and 7 bases separated the two germline ends. The CDR3 spans 13 residues. Germline V lookup: CDR1 MRHNA, CDR2 SNTAGT. CDR3 amino acids: CASSDFSGNEQFF. The CDR3 nucleotides are TGTGCCAGCAGTGACTTTAGCGGCAATGAGCAGTTCTTC.

Only a few counts were recorded for this clone. The chain recombines TRBV5-4 with TRBJ1-2, with D maybe TRBD1 (5 bases). Germline CDR1 SGHNT, CDR2 YYREEE (reference sequence). V was cut by 0 bases and J by 4 bases, with 7 bases left in between. The CDR3 runs to 13 residues. CDR3 in DNA: TGTGCCAGCAGCTTGGCGGGGGGCTATGGCTACACCTTC. This codes for CASSLAGGYGYTF.

The chain combines TRBV6-1 with TRBJ2-7; D gene ambiguous. The germline gives CDR1 MNHNS, CDR2 SASEGT. The CDR3 extends over 13 amino acids. Between the trimmed V and J ends, which lost 8 bases and 3 bases, there was a span of 14 bases. The DNA for the CDR3 is TGTGCCAGCTCCCTCCCCGGTTTCTACGAGCAGTACTTC. As protein: CASSLPGFYEQYF.

The chain employs TRBV14 and TRBJ1-2, with D possibly matching TRBD1 (6 bases). The V gene lost 4 bases and the J gene lost 14 bases, with 14 bases spanning the gap. This CDR3 contains 11 residues. Germline V lookup: CDR1 SGHDN, CDR2 FVKESK. CDR3 sequence reads: CASSPRTEKTF. For the CDR3, the DNA is TGTGCCAGCAGCCCCCGGACAGAAAAGACCTTC.

This clone occurred once. The V call is TRBV7-9, the J call TRBJ2-2, with 13 bases fitting TRBD2. From germline, CDR1 is SEHNR and CDR2 FQNEAQ (reference sequence). Germline trimming cut 5 bases from V and 1 base from J; bases unmatched to any gene: 1. This CDR3 spans 16 amino acids. For the CDR3, the DNA is TGTGCCAGCAGCCGACTAGCGGGAGGGAACACCGGGGAGCTGTTTTTT. Protein sequence: CASSRLAGGNTGELFF.

This chain's CDR3 is CASRATFLAAYNEQFF. Written as DNA, the CDR3 is TGTGCCAGCAGGGCGACTTTCCTAGCGGCATACAATGAGCAGTTCTTC. The chain has TRBV2 and TRBJ2-1; 7 nucleotides agree with TRBD2. This CDR3 contains 16 residues. The germline V gene has CDR1 SNHLY and CDR2 FYNNEI. V dropped 6 bases and J dropped 4; count of bases not matched to a gene: 12.

Points on this clone: Distinct nucleotide sequences in the sample also encode this CDR3. This sequence joins TRBV25-1 and TRBJ1-2; perhaps TRBD1 as D (5 bases). V lost 4 bases and J lost 8, with 11 bases in between. The CDR3 is 12 amino acids. The V gene's germline CDR1 is MGHDK and CDR2 SYGVNS. The CDR3 DNA reads as TGTGCCAGCAGTGGGCAGGGCGAAGGCTACACCTTC. The encoded protein is CASSGQGEGYTF.

The chain joins TRBV5-1 to TRBJ1-2, with 10 bases matching TRBD1. The germline gives CDR1 SGHRS, CDR2 YFSETQ. The CDR3 spans 15 residues. Unmatched junction bases numbered 6, after V lost 4 bases and J lost 3 bases. For the CDR3, the DNA is TGCGCCAGCAGCCCCGGGACAGGGGCTGACTATGGCTACACCTTC. Translated, it gives CASSPGTGADYGYTF.

V is TRBV5-1 and J is TRBJ2-7; 9 bases agree with TRBD2. Germline CDR1 and CDR2: SGHRS and YFSETQ. This CDR3 has 14 residues. The J segment lost 6 bases and the V segment lost 2 bases, leaving 6 bases of the junction unmatched. CDR3 in DNA: TGCGCCAGCAGCTTAACTAGCGGGTCGGTCGAGCAGTACTTC. This gives the protein CASSLTSGSVEQYF.